A single sample is the source of the 15 T cell receptor beta chains below, sequenced in a study of cytomegalovirus exposure and HLA in healthy donors (dated by TCRdb to the late 2010s). Library generation was performed with the immunoSEQ multiplex PCR assay. For the multiplex PCR, a mixture combining 60 forward primers for TCR Vbeta segments and 13 reverse primers for TCR Jbeta segments was used. TCRdb retrieved this table from immuneACCESS and kept in-frame rearrangements only. Not all clones are present; in checked studies, unresolved V genes account for under half, and no reason is known for the remainder. This sample gives approximately 97,000 clones in total; about four fifths of them show up just once. About 3.5% of the sample rests with the top ten. The specimen was PBMCs. The receptor set was obtained from a male donor in good health and CMV-seropositive.

The chain is built from TRBV4-1 and TRBJ2-2; TRBD2 might be the D (6 bases). V lost 5 bases, J lost 3 bases, and 13 bases lay in between. From germline, CDR1 is MGHRA and CDR2 YSYEKL. This CDR3 has 15 amino acids. The CDR3 protein is CASSYRDSYTGELFF. The CDR3 nucleotides are TGCGCCAGCAGCTACCGGGACTCCTACACCGGGGAGCTGTTTTTT.

The chain joins TRBV28 to TRBJ1-1; perhaps TRBD1 as D (5 bases). The CDR3 loop spans 11 amino acids. Trimming shortened V by 5 bases and J by 8 bases, and 9 bases separated the two germline ends. CDR1 is MDHEN, CDR2 SYDVKM, per germline. For the CDR3, the DNA is TGTGCCAGCAGTCAAAACAGGGAAGCTTTCTTT. It translates to CASSQNREAFF.

The chain has TRBV18 and TRBJ2-5; D gene uncertain. The germline V gene has CDR1 KGHSH and CDR2 LQKENI. Trimming took off 0 bases at V and 2 bases at J, with 10 bases between the two ends. The length of the CDR3 is 15 residues. The CDR3 sequence: CASSPPGRSQETQYF. In DNA, the CDR3 is TGTGCCAGCTCACCACCGGGCAGGTCTCAAGAGACCCAGTACTTC.

The gene calls are TRBV25-1 and TRBJ1-1; D not certain. There are 13 residues in the CDR3. Germline assignment: CDR1 MGHDK and CDR2 SYGVNS. Trimming removed 6 bases from V and 1 base from J, with 9 bases in between. The CDR3 protein is CASSELRNTEAFF. The CDR3 DNA reads as TGTGCCAGCAGCGAACTTAGGAACACTGAAGCTTTCTTT. The whole variable domain, filled in from reference TRBV25-1 and TRBJ1-1, reads EADIYQTPRYLVIGTGKKITLECSQTMGHDKMYWYQQDPGMELHLIHYSYGVNSTEKGDLSSESTVSRIRTEHFPLTLESARPSHTSQYLCASSELRNTEAFFGQGTRLTVV.

The rearrangement links TRBV4-1 to TRBJ1-6, with 7 bases matching TRBD1. The ends lost 0 bases at V and 7 bases at J; junction bases unmatched: 6. The CDR3 is 16 amino acids. CDR1 and CDR2 (germline): MGHRA, YSYEKL. The CDR3 DNA is TGCGCCAGCAGCCAAGATAGGAGACAGGGAAATTCACCCCTCCACTTT. Protein: CASSQDRRQGNSPLHF.

This chain connects TRBV19 to TRBJ1-1; D unresolved. Per the germline V gene, CDR1 is LNHDA and CDR2 is SQIVND (reference sequence). V was shortened by 0 bases and J by 7 bases, with 9 bases between the two germline ends. The length of the CDR3 is 13 residues. The CDR3, as DNA: TGTGCCAGTAGTATAGACAGAACGGGTGAAGCTTTCTTT. Encoded protein: CASSIDRTGEAFF.

The J gene is TRBJ2-7, the V gene TRBV2, with 7 bases matching TRBD1. CDR3 length: 12 amino acids. Per germline, CDR1 SNHLY and CDR2 FYNNEI. Trimming removed 8 bases from V and 7 bases from J; junction bases left unmatched: 8. The CDR3 nucleotides read TGTGCCAGCGGGACAGCAAAAGGAGAGCAGTACTTC. Protein sequence: CASGTAKGEQYF.

The CDR3 coding sequence is TGTGCCAGCAGCGCCCCAATAGCGGGGGGAGGAGAGACCCAGTACTTC. Translated, it gives CASSAPIAGGGETQYF. The J gene is TRBJ2-5, the V gene TRBV9; 10 nucleotides align to TRBD2. Per the germline V gene, CDR1 is SGDLS and CDR2 is YYNGEE. V lost 3 bases to trimming and J lost 4 bases; unmatched junction nucleotides: 9. The CDR3 covers 16 residues.

The chain links TRBV7-2 to TRBJ1-4; weak D call: TRBD1 (6 bases). V lost 8 bases, J lost 5 bases, and 15 bases lay in between. The germline V gene has CDR1 SGHTA and CDR2 FQGNSA. The CDR3 has 14 amino acids. CDR3 nucleotides: TGTGCCAGCGCACCGTTGGACAGCAATGAAAAACTGTTTTTT. Encoded protein: CASAPLDSNEKLFF.

This chain joins TRBV4-1 and TRBJ1-1; the D gene is possibly TRBD1 (5 bases). CDR3 length equals 14 residues. Germline V gene lookup returns CDR1 MGHRA and CDR2 YSYEKL. Between the trimmed V and J ends, which lost 3 bases and 4 bases, there was a span of 12 bases. The CDR3 DNA reads as TGCGCCAGCAGCCAGGGACTCCTGGCCACTGAAGCTTTCTTT. Protein: CASSQGLLATEAFF.

The chain combines TRBV7-2 with TRBJ2-5; TRBD1 is a possible D gene (5 bases). Trimming cost V 4 bases and J 11 bases, with 20 bases left between them. Germline V gene sequence: CDR1 SGHTA, CDR2 FQGNSA. This CDR3 contains 14 residues. CDR3: CASSWGDRTETQYF. CDR3 coding DNA: TGTGCCAGCAGCTGGGGCGACCGCACAGAAACTCAGTACTTC.

The chain employs TRBV9 and TRBJ1-2, with D maybe TRBD1 (5 bases). Germline V gene data show CDR1 as SGDLS and CDR2 as YYNGEE. This CDR3 spans 15 amino acids. Deletions cut 0 bases from V and 3 bases from J, with 12 bases between. The CDR3 DNA is TGTGCCAGCAGCGTAGTTCTACGGGGGGACTATGGCTACACCTTC. It codes for CASSVVLRGDYGYTF.

The V gene is TRBV7-2, the J gene TRBJ1-1; D might be TRBD1 (5 bases). Trimming took 2 bases from V and 1 from J, leaving 8 bases between them. Germline values: CDR1 SGHTA, CDR2 FQGNSA. CDR3 length equals 14 residues. CDR3: CASSLLGQNTEAFF. The CDR3 nucleotides read TGTGCCAGCAGCTTACTCGGACAGAACACTGAAGCTTTCTTT.

The chain couples TRBV27 to TRBJ2-3; a possible D gene is TRBD1 (5 bases). The CDR3 is made up of 17 amino acids. Trimming removed 6 bases at V and 0 bases at J, with 19 bases between. Germline V lookup: CDR1 MNHEY, CDR2 SMNVEV (reference sequence). The CDR3 DNA reads as TGTGCCAGCAGCCCAGTAGGGGTCGGACCTAGCACAGATACGCAGTATTTT. Protein sequence: CASSPVGVGPSTDTQYF.

V gene TRBV5-1 combines with J gene TRBJ2-7, with D uncertain. The CDR3 totals 14 residues. Germline CDR1 reads SGHRS; CDR2 reads YFSETQ. Trimming shortened V by 4 bases and J by 4 bases, and 15 bases separated the two germline ends. In nucleotides, the CDR3 is TGCGCCAGCAGCCCCAAGGTGGGCTTTTACGAGCAGTACTTC. It specifies CASSPKVGFYEQYF.